This T cell receptor beta chain was profiled in a study of technical replicates of blood from four donors. Germline V gene sequence: CDR1 MNHNY, CDR2 SVGAGI (reference sequence). Trimming removed 4 bases at V and 10 bases at J, with 20 bases between. The CDR3 runs 16 residues. Clones were read by immunoSEQ multiplex PCR, and TCRdb kept only the in-frame ones, dropping some. The table lists 75,000 to 90,000 clones, roughly 93% of them singletons. This clone appeared once. V is TRBV6-6 and J is TRBJ1-6; D not resolved. The sequence was collected from a human donor in good health. Sequenced: T cells isolated from PBMCs. The CDR3 coding sequence is TGTGCCAGCAGTTCACAAAAAACGGGCGGGAGGTCACCCCTCCACTTT. Its protein is CASSSQKTGGRSPLHF.